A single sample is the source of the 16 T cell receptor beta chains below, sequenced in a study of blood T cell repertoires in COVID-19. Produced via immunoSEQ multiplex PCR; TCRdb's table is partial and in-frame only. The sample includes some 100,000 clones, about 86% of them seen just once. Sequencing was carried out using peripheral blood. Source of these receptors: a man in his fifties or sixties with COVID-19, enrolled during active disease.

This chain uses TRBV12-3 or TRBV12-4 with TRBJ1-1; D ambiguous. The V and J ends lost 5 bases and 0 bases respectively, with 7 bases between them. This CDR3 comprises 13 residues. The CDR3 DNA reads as TGTGCCAGCAGTCCTAATCTGAACACTGAAGCTTTCTTT. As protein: CASSPNLNTEAFF.

CDR3 loop: CASSREARGEKLFF. In DNA, the CDR3 is TGTGCCAGCAGTAGGGAAGCGCGGGGTGAAAAACTGTTTTTT. V usage is TRBV6-6 and J usage is TRBJ1-4; D is unclear. This CDR3 is 14 amino acids long. Germline CDR1 MNHNY, CDR2 SVGAGI (reference sequence). V lost 5 bases to trimming and J lost 7 bases, with 14 bases between them.

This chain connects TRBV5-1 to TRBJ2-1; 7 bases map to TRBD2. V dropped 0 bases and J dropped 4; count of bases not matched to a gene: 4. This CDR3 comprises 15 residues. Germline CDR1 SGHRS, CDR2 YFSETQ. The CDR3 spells CASSLGGGLYNEQFF. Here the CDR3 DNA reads TGCGCCAGCAGCTTGGGCGGGGGACTTTACAATGAGCAGTTCTTC.

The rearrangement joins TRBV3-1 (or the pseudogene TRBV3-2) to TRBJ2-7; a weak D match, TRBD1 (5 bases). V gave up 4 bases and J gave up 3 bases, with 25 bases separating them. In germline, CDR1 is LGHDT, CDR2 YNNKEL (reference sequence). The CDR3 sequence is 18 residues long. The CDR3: CASSRGRTTRVVIYEQYF. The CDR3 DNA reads TGTGCCAGCAGCCGGGGAAGAACCACCAGGGTGGTAATCTACGAGCAGTACTTC.

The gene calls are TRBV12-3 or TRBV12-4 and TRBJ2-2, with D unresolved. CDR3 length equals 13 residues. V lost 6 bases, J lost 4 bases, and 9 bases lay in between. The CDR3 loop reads CASRLTPTGELFF. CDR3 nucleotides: TGTGCCAGCAGGTTGACACCCACCGGGGAGCTGTTTTTT.

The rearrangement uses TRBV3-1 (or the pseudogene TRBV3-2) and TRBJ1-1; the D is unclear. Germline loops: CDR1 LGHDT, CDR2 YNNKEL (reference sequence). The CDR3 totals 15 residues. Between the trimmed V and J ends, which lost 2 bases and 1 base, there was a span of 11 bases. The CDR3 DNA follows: TGTGCCAGCAGCCAACCCGAGAGCGGGAACACTGAAGCTTTCTTT. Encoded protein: CASSQPESGNTEAFF.

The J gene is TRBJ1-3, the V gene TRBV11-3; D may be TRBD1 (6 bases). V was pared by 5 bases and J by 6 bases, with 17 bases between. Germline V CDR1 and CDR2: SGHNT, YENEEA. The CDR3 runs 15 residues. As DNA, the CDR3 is TGTGCCAGCAGCATTCCAGGGGTTGGCGAAAACACCATATATTTT. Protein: CASSIPGVGENTIYF.

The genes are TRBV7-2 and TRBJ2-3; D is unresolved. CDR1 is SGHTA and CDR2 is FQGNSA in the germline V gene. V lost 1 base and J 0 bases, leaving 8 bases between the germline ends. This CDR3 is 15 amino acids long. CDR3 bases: TGTGCCAGCAGCTTAGACGGAGCTAGCACAGATACGCAGTATTTT. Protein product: CASSLDGASTDTQYF.

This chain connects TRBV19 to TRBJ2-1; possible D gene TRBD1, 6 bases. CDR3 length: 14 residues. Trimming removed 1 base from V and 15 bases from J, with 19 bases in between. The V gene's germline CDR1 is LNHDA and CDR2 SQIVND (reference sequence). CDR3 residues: CASSIGHRENPMFF. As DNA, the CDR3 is TGTGCCAGTAGTATAGGACACAGGGAAAACCCGATGTTCTTC.

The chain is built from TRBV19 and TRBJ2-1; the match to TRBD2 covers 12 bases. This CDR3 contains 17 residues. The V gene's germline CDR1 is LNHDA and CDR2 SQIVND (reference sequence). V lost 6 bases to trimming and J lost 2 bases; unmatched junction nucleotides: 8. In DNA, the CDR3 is TGTGCCAGTAGAAAGACTAGCGGGGGCCTGACCTACAATGAGCAGTTCTTC. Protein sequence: CASRKTSGGLTYNEQFF.

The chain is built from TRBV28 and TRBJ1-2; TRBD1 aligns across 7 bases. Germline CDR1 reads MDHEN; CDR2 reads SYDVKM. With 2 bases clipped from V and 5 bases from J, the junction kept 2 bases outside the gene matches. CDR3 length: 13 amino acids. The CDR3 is CASSLEGAYGYTF. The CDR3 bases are TGTGCCAGCAGTTTAGAGGGGGCTTATGGCTACACCTTC.

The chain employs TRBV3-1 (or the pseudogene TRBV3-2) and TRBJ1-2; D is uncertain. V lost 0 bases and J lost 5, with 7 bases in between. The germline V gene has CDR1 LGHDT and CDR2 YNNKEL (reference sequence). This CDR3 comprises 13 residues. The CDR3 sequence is CASSQDTGYGYTF. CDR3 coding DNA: TGTGCCAGCAGCCAAGATACGGGATATGGCTACACCTTC.

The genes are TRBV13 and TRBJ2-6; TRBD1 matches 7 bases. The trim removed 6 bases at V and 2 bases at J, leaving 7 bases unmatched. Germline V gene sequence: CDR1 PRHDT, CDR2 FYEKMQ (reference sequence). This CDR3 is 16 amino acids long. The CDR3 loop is CASSPTTGAGANVLTF. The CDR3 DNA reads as TGTGCCAGCAGTCCGACTACAGGGGCTGGGGCCAACGTCCTGACTTTC.

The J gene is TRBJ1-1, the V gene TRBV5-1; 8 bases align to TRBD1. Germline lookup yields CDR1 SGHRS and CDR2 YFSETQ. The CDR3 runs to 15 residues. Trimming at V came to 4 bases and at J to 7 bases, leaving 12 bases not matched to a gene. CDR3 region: CASSPPGGQAIEAFF. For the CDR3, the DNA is TGCGCCAGCAGCCCGCCCGGGGGACAGGCGATTGAAGCTTTCTTT.

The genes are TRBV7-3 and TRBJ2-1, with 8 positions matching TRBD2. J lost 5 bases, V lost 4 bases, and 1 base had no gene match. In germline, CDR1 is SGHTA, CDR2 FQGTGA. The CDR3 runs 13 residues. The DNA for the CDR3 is TGTGCCAGCAGCTCGACTAGCGACAATGAGCAGTTCTTC. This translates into CASSSTSDNEQFF.

In nucleotides, the CDR3 is TGTGCCAGCAGTGACACAGATTCACCCCTCCACTTT. Translating gives CASSDTDSPLHF. The chain employs TRBV2 and TRBJ1-6; no reliable D call. In germline, CDR1 is SNHLY, CDR2 FYNNEI. The CDR3 length is 12 residues. The V and J ends lost 3 bases and 8 bases respectively, with 5 bases between them.